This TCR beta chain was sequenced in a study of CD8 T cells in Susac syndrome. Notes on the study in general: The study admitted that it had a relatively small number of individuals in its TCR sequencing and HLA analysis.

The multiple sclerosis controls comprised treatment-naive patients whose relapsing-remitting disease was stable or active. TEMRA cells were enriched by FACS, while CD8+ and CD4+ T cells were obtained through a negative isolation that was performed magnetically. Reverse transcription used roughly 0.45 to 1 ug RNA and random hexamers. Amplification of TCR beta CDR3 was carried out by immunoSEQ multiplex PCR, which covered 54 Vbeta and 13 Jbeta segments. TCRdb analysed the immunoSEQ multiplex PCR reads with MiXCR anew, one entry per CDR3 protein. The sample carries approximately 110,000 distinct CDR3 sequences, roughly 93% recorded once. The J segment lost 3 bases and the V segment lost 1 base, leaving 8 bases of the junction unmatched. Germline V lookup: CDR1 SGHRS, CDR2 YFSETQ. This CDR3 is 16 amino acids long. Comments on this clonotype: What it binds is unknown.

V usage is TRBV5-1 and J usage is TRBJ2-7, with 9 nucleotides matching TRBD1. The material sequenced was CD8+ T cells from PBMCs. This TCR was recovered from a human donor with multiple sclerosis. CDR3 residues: CASSLSGDRAVYEQYF. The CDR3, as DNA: TGCGCCAGCAGCTTGTCAGGGGACAGGGCTGTCTACGAGCAGTACTTC.